This T cell receptor beta chain is from a study of neoadjuvant anti-PD-1 for oral cavity cancer (TCRdb year 2021). With regard to the full study: Three to four biweekly doses of nivolumab at 3 mg/kg were mostly administered to patients before curative-intent surgical resection. Patients who did not progress were given a fourth nivolumab dose at about day 43 and had definitive surgical resection on days 50-56. Responders were defined as patients with complete response, partial response or stable disease by RECIST 1.1; non-responders were defined as patients with progression. The parent correlative cohort had about a dozen patients and a response rate of about 35%. Study-level results and caveats: Greater tumor shrinkage was correlated with larger post-treatment sizes of preexisting intratumoral clones, suggesting that expansion of preexisting clones contributed to response. Higher pretreatment blood TCRbeta clonality and lower post-treatment tumor TCRbeta clonality were correlated with higher pretreatment blood Treg/Th17 ratios. The TCR analyses had only three patients in each response group, and the authors called for validation in larger cohorts.

The time point label, read with the paper, signifies: before neoadjuvant nivolumab. None of the patients had received prior systemic or radiation treatment, and all were newly diagnosed with stage II-IVA oral cavity squamous cell carcinoma. Everyone in the cohort had locally advanced, HPV-negative oral cavity squamous cell carcinoma. Samples came from a longitudinal correlative study of a single-arm phase II trial of neoadjuvant nivolumab in oral cavity squamous cell carcinoma. Genomic DNA-based TCRbeta sequencing was performed on subject-matched pre- and post-treatment PBMCs and tumors from three responders and three non-responders. For tumor tissue, genomic DNA extraction relied on the Maxwell RSC DNA from Tissue kit. Tumor libraries used mostly 4 to 6 ug of input genomic DNA for survey sequencing, with two replicates per sample. The immunoSEQ hsTCRbeta kit was used to prepare TCRbeta libraries according to the manufacturer's instructions. An Illumina NovaSeq 6000 S4 flow cell was used to sequence the final libraries, which had first been combined to 3 nM. The original methods were these. The immunoSEQ Analyzer handled quality control and preprocessing of the raw data. The analysis was restricted to productive rearrangements, with each unique CDR3 amino acid sequence defining a clonotype. Repertoire clonality was estimated as the Gini-Simpson index, computed with the R package tcR. Gini indices were compared with Student's t test, and associations with tumor size change were assessed by Pearson correlation. This immuneACCESS table, as held by TCRdb, lists in-frame sequences with V and J called but not all clones. Of the missing ones, under half trace to an unresolved V gene in checked studies; the others have no known cause. The D gene and trimming were derived from the DNA, and the V and J assignments and clone size from that table. The sample profile shows about 7,600 clones; about 53% of them were found once. Approximately 12% of the sample goes to the ten largest clones.

The CDR3 has 13 amino acids, counting the end cysteine and phenylalanine. CDR3 DNA is the only sequence kept; it has 39 bases, read in frame from the first base. Based on the germline V gene (reference sequence), the CDR1 and CDR2 sequences are SEHNR and FQNEAQ. Trimming removed 5 bases from V and 3 bases from J, leaving 11 bases between the germline ends. On this clone: No cognate antigen has been identified for it. Per-base qualities were not stored, and no clone one base away is much larger.

The receptor comes from a person between 40 and 79 years old with oral cavity squamous cell carcinoma. The sample here was tumor tissue, taken before nivolumab (anti-PD-1) treatment. In this chain, TRBV7-9 is recombined with TRBJ2-7, with no confidently assigned D gene. The CDR3: CASSPGPIYEQYF. The DNA sequence is TGTGCCAGCAGCCCAGGACCGATCTACGAGCAGTACTTC.